This entry lists 7 T cell receptor beta chains sequenced from one sample in a study of cytomegalovirus exposure and HLA in healthy donors. Primers included in the PCR were 60 Vbeta and 13 Jbeta primers. Measured with immunoSEQ multiplex PCR; TCRdb has only the in-frame clones, and not every one. This sample contains tens of thousands of clones. Sequences were obtained from PBMCs. Receptor source: a male donor in good health and CMV-seronegative.

As regards this clone: A junction end diverges from the germline sequence, so it may reflect a read error. The V call is TRBV9, the J call TRBJ2-7; TRBD2 agrees at 8 bases. Germline V gene data show CDR1 as SGDLS and CDR2 as YYNGEE. This CDR3 is 14 amino acids long. This CDR3 is CASSVAGGAYGQYF. The CDR3 nucleotides are TGTGCCAGCAGCGTAGCGGGGGGGGCCTACGGGCAGTACTTC.

The chain has TRBV6-5 and TRBJ1-1, with unresolved D. The germline gives CDR1 MNHEY, CDR2 SVGAGI. Trimming left V 6 bases short and J 1 base short, with 15 bases between. The CDR3 covers 15 residues. The CDR3 spells CASRQPRYANTEAFF. As DNA, the CDR3 is TGTGCCAGCAGGCAGCCGAGGTACGCGAACACTGAAGCTTTCTTT.

This sequence joins TRBV6-6 and TRBJ2-7; 12 nucleotides align to TRBD1. The V segment lost 2 bases and the J segment 5 bases; nucleotides outside the gene matches: 4. The CDR3 covers 15 residues. Germline V gene sequence: CDR1 MNHNY, CDR2 SVGAGI (reference sequence). CDR3 sequence: CASSYLGQGADEQYF. CDR3 DNA: TGTGCCAGCAGTTACCTGGGACAGGGGGCGGACGAGCAGTACTTC.

The chain employs TRBV30 and TRBJ2-5; 12 bases fit TRBD1. The length of the CDR3 is 17 residues. In germline, CDR1 is GTSNPN, CDR2 SVGIG (reference sequence). J gave up 7 bases and V 3 bases, and 15 bases lay outside the gene matches. For the CDR3, the DNA is TGTGCCTGGAGCACACCGGGACAGGGGGCGTTTTGGTGGACCCAGTACTTC. Its translation is CAWSTPGQGAFWWTQYF.

The chain recombines TRBV7-3 with TRBJ2-7, with D possibly being TRBD1 (6 bases). There are 16 residues in the CDR3. Germline-derived CDR1 and CDR2 are SGHTA and FQGTGA. V lost 5 bases, J lost 3 bases, and 20 bases lay in between. The CDR3 DNA is TGTGCCAGCAGCCCGAAATACACCGGACAGCTCTACGAGCAGTACTTC. It codes for CASSPKYTGQLYEQYF.

The chain employs TRBV11-3 and TRBJ1-1; TRBD1 matches 9 bases. After removal of 5 bases from V and 0 bases from J, the junction contained 4 bases not matched to a gene. The CDR3 runs to 15 residues. CDR1 is SGHNT, CDR2 YENEEA, per germline. The DNA for the CDR3 is TGTGCCAGCAGCCTCCGGACAGGGGTGAACACTGAAGCTTTCTTT. Amino acid sequence: CASSLRTGVNTEAFF.

This chain joins TRBV4-1 and TRBJ1-1; a weak D match, TRBD1 (6 bases). The germline CDR1 and CDR2 sequences are MGHRA and YSYEKL. V lost 0 bases and J 5 bases, leaving 13 bases between the germline ends. The CDR3 runs 15 residues. The CDR3 DNA reads TGCGCCAGCAGCCAAGATGGGGGCTCGGGTACTGAAGCTTTCTTT. This encodes CASSQDGGSGTEAFF.